This T cell receptor (beta chain) was observed in a study of Ad26.COV2.S vaccination and SARS-CoV-2 variants. Study outcomes and limitations: In vaccinated individuals, spike-specific CD8+ and CD4+ T cell responses reportedly displayed substantial breadth.

As for treatment: about 20 received Ad26.COV2.S at low or high dose, single or two shots; 5 received placebo; per-sample allocation not given. At day 63 after the first vaccine or placebo injection, samples were drawn. Boston hosted the donor, who was an adult aged 18-55 years. As its vector, the vaccine had Ad26, which expressed Wuhan-strain SARS-CoV-2 spike. The CDR3 loop spans 19 amino acids. J lost 0 bases, V lost 6 bases, and 13 bases had no gene match. Germline V gives CDR1 LNHDA, CDR2 SQIVND (reference sequence). Libraries were prepared by immunoSEQ multiplex PCR; TCRdb keeps only in-frame clonotypes and omits some of them. The sample carries under 550,000 clones, roughly 90% recorded once. Details on this clone: What it recognizes is unknown.

Sequenced material: peripheral blood, taken in a trial of Ad26.COV2.S vaccine versus placebo. The TCR was taken from a person aged 18 to 59 who received the Ad26.COV2.S COVID-19 vaccine or a placebo. The chain links TRBV19 to TRBJ2-6, with 8 bases that match TRBD1. For the CDR3, the DNA is TGTGCCAGTAGCACCCGGCGGCAGGGGGCGGTCTCTGGGGCCAACGTCCTGACTTTC. This gives the protein CASSTRRQGAVSGANVLTF.